These 26 T cell receptor beta chains originate from one sample sequenced in a study of T cells in Graves' hyperthyroidism and ophthalmopathy. There were TCR beta CDR3 regions amplified from RNA transcripts. TCR CDR3 regions were first amplified by RT-PCR with HTBI primers. Each CDR3 protein is one row after TCRdb ran MiXCR on the multiplex PCR reads. The table records under 350,000 distinct CDR3 sequences, 21% of them present only once. Sequenced: blood. Receptors were obtained from a woman in her forties or fifties with Graves' hyperthyroidism.

This clonotype was seen many times. The chain joins TRBV2 to TRBJ1-1; no reliable D call. Germline V lookup: CDR1 SNHLY, CDR2 FYNNEI. This CDR3 is built from 14 residues. V lost 4 bases and J lost 0, with 9 bases in between. This CDR3 is CASSVSVMNTEAFF. The CDR3 nucleotides are TGTGCCAGCAGTGTATCAGTCATGAACACTGAAGCTTTCTTT.

This clonotype has ten or more counts. This sequence joins TRBV10-3 and TRBJ1-2, with 7 bases that match TRBD1. The CDR3 has 17 amino acids. CDR1 is ENHRY and CDR2 is SYGVKD in the germline V gene. The junction had 10 bases not matched to a gene; V was cut back by 2 bases and J by 1 base. The DNA for the CDR3 is TGTGCCATCAGTGAGAAGGGACAGCCGATTTTTAACTATGGCTACACCTTC. Translating gives CAISEKGQPIFNYGYTF.

This clonotype was picked up many times. The J gene is TRBJ2-3, the V gene TRBV2; perhaps TRBD2 as D (6 bases). CDR1 is SNHLY and CDR2 is FYNNEI in the germline V gene. This CDR3 has 16 amino acids. The V gene lost 0 bases and the J gene lost 1 base, with 11 bases spanning the gap. The DNA for the CDR3 is TGTGCCAGCAGTGAAGCGGGGGGACGGCGCACAGATACGCAGTATTTT. The encoded protein is CASSEAGGRRTDTQYF.

The chain carries TRBV19 and TRBJ1-1, with D perhaps matching TRBD1 (5 bases). The V end lost 2 bases, the J end lost 3 bases, and 7 bases lay between the germline ends. Germline lookup yields CDR1 LNHDA and CDR2 SQIVND (reference sequence). The CDR3 has 13 amino acids. CDR3 coding DNA: TGTGCCAGTAGTATAAGCAGGGACACTGAAGCTTTCTTT. The encoded protein is CASSISRDTEAFF.

Ten or more counts support this clonotype. The genes are TRBV30 and TRBJ1-1; D is uncertain. CDR1 GTSNPN and CDR2 SVGIG come from the germline V gene (reference sequence). The CDR3 is 13 residues long. The V and J ends lost 0 bases and 1 base respectively, with 6 bases between them. The CDR3 here is CAWSVGGNTEAFF. In nucleotides, the CDR3 is TGTGCCTGGAGTGTGGGAGGGAACACTGAAGCTTTCTTT.

This clonotype was detected only a few times. V is TRBV30 and J is TRBJ1-5, with D hard to call. There are 15 residues in the CDR3. V lost 3 bases to trimming and J lost 2 bases, with 14 bases between them. Germline CDR1 GTSNPN, CDR2 SVGIG (reference sequence). The CDR3 region has the DNA TGTGCCTGGAGGCTCAAGGGAAAGGGCAATCAGCCCCAGCATTTT. It is translated as CAWRLKGKGNQPQHF.

This clonotype was detected only a few times. The chain combines TRBV7-9 with TRBJ2-2; D is unresolved. In germline, CDR1 is SEHNR, CDR2 FQNEAQ (reference sequence). V was trimmed by 0 bases and J by 7 bases, leaving 12 bases between them. CDR3 size: 15 residues. The chain's CDR3 is CASSLAERSFGELFF. CDR3 nucleotides: TGTGCCAGCAGCTTAGCTGAGAGGTCCTTCGGGGAGCTGTTTTTT.

This chain uses TRBV5-6 with TRBJ2-1, with 10 bases aligning to TRBD2. The CDR3 extends over 16 amino acids. The germline V gene encodes CDR1 SGHDT and CDR2 YYEEEE. Unmatched junction bases numbered 8, after V lost 1 base and J lost 7 bases. CDR3 residues: CASSLSSASGRNEQFF. CDR3 coding DNA: TGTGCCAGCAGCTTGAGTTCGGCTAGCGGGAGAAATGAGCAGTTCTTC.

At least ten counts were recorded for this clonotype. The gene calls are TRBV5-1 and TRBJ1-2, with D perhaps TRBD1 (6 bases). Per the germline V gene, CDR1 is SGHRS and CDR2 is YFSETQ. The CDR3 is 13 residues long. V lost 5 bases and J 4 bases, leaving 12 bases between the germline ends. The CDR3 DNA is TGCGCCAGCAGAGGAGGACAGCCCTATGGCTACACCTTC. Protein product: CASRGGQPYGYTF.

In its sample, this clonotype was seen many times. This rearrangement joins TRBV20-1 to TRBJ2-5; the match to TRBD2 covers 13 bases. Germline V CDR1 and CDR2: DFQATT, SNEGSKA (reference sequence). The V gene end was trimmed by 6 bases and the J gene end by 3 bases; junction bases not matched to a gene: 7. There are 15 residues in the CDR3. CDR3 protein: CSADHGTSGKETQYF. The CDR3 region has the DNA TGCAGTGCCGACCACGGGACTAGCGGGAAAGAGACCCAGTACTTC.

This clonotype has just a few counts. The CDR3 protein is CARELRVMNEQYF. DNA of the CDR3: TGCGCCAGAGAATTAAGGGTTATGAACGAGCAGTACTTC. The gene calls are TRBV4-1 and TRBJ2-7; D is unclear. Trimming took 9 bases from V and 5 from J, leaving 17 bases between them. Germline lookup yields CDR1 MGHRA and CDR2 YSYEKL. This CDR3 spans 13 amino acids.

This clonotype occurred many times. A read error may account for a junction end that differs from germline. The chain is built from TRBV6-1 and TRBJ2-7; 8 nucleotides match TRBD1. The CDR3 is made up of 13 amino acids. The germline V gene has CDR1 MNHNS and CDR2 SASEGT. The CDR3 spells CAIPTGASNEQYF. As DNA, the CDR3 is TGTGCCATTCCGACAGGGGCCTCCAACGAGCAGTACTTC.

This clonotype has ten or more counts. The CDR3 loop reads CASSPIAGSSYNEQFF. CDR3 bases: TGTGCCAGCAGCCCCATAGCGGGAAGCTCCTACAATGAGCAGTTCTTC. This chain connects TRBV12-3 or TRBV12-4 to TRBJ2-1; 8 bases match TRBD2. This CDR3 contains 16 residues. V trimming: 6 bases; J trimming: 0 bases; junction bases outside the gene matches: 7.

This clonotype was recorded at least ten times. V gene TRBV7-9 combines with J gene TRBJ2-7; D possibly corresponds to TRBD1 (7 bases). CDR3 length: 14 residues. The germline V gene has CDR1 SEHNR and CDR2 FQNEAQ (reference sequence). Trimming stripped 4 bases from V and 3 bases from J, with 13 bases between. DNA of the CDR3: TGTGCCAGCAGCTCCAGACAGGGAGGCTACGAGCAGTACTTC. Protein sequence: CASSSRQGGYEQYF.

This clonotype was seen many times. In nucleotides, the CDR3 is TGTGCCAGCTCACCACTCCCCGGGACAACCTCCTACGAGCAGTACTTC. This codes for CASSPLPGTTSYEQYF. V and J are TRBV18 and TRBJ2-7, with D possibly matching TRBD1 (6 bases). The CDR3 is 16 residues long. CDR1 and CDR2 (germline): KGHSH, LQKENI. Between the trimmed V and J ends, which lost 1 base and 0 bases, there was a span of 13 bases.

This clonotype has at least ten counts. The chain joins TRBV10-1 to TRBJ2-5; 11 nucleotides agree with TRBD2. V lost 6 bases to trimming and J lost 2 bases; unmatched junction nucleotides: 5. The CDR3 is 15 amino acids. The germline CDR1 and CDR2 sequences are WNHNN and SYGVQD (reference sequence). CDR3 amino acids: CASSDGTSGQETQYF. CDR3 nucleotide sequence: TGCGCCAGCAGCGATGGGACTAGCGGTCAAGAGACCCAGTACTTC.

In this sample, this clonotype turned up many times. This rearrangement joins TRBV12-3 or TRBV12-4 to TRBJ1-1, with TRBD1 as a possible D gene (6 bases). The ends were cut back, 2 bases at V and 4 bases at J, with 17 bases in the middle. CDR3 length: 16 residues. CDR3 DNA sequence: TGTGCCAGCAGTTTAATGCGCGGGGGCGCGGGCACTGAAGCTTTCTTT. Translated, it gives CASSLMRGGAGTEAFF.

This clonotype occurred many times. The chain links TRBV7-6 to TRBJ2-2; D is unresolved. The ends were cut back, 5 bases at V and 5 bases at J, with 12 bases in the middle. The CDR3 sequence is 14 residues long. Per the germline V gene, CDR1 is SGHVS and CDR2 is FNYEAQ. The CDR3 sequence is CASSLSTKTGELFF. CDR3 sequence (DNA): TGTGCCAGCAGCCTTTCAACTAAAACCGGGGAGCTGTTTTTT.

This clonotype has ten or more counts. The CDR3 DNA follows: TGTGCCAGCAGCCAAGACTCAGTTACCTATGGCTACACCTTC. Translation gives CASSQDSVTYGYTF. The chain carries TRBV3-1 and TRBJ1-2; no clear D. CDR1 is LGHDT, CDR2 YNNKEL, per germline (reference sequence). Between the trimmed V and J ends, which lost 0 bases and 4 bases, there was a span of 9 bases. The CDR3 sequence is 14 residues long.

J is TRBJ1-4 and V is TRBV7-9; D is unclear. V gave up 1 base and J gave up 0 bases, with 15 bases separating them. Germline lookup yields CDR1 SEHNR and CDR2 FQNEAQ (reference sequence). The CDR3 extends over 18 amino acids. CDR3 sequence: CASSLEVTSTATNEKLFF. CDR3 nucleotide sequence: TGTGCCAGCAGCTTAGAAGTGACCTCAACCGCAACTAATGAAAAACTGTTTTTT.

This clonotype was observed many times. The CDR3: CASSPHWQNTEAFF. For the CDR3, the DNA is TGTGCCAGCAGCCCCCACTGGCAGAACACTGAAGCTTTCTTT. J is TRBJ1-1 and V is TRBV7-9; D is ambiguous. Germline V lookup: CDR1 SEHNR, CDR2 FQNEAQ (reference sequence). The V end lost 5 bases, the J end lost 1 base, and 11 bases lay between the germline ends. The CDR3 has 14 amino acids.

This clonotype was seen only a few times. The chain links TRBV9 to TRBJ2-1, with D tentatively TRBD2 (5 bases). Germline assignment: CDR1 SGDLS and CDR2 YYNGEE. V shed 0 bases and J shed 12 bases, with 13 bases lying between them. The CDR3 length is 13 residues. In DNA form, the CDR3 reads TGTGCCAGCAGCGTAGAGGGTCGCGGACTGCAGTTCTTC. Amino acids: CASSVEGRGLQFF.

The V and J genes are TRBV19 and TRBJ2-7; 7 nucleotides match TRBD2. Germline CDR1 LNHDA, CDR2 SQIVND (reference sequence). V lost 3 bases to trimming and J lost 6 bases; unmatched junction nucleotides: 5. This CDR3 has 13 residues. Here the CDR3 reads CASSIGRVREQYF. The CDR3 DNA reads as TGTGCCAGTAGTATTGGGAGGGTACGCGAGCAGTACTTC.

The rearrangement links TRBV20-1 to TRBJ2-3, with TRBD1 matching over 7 bases. CDR3 length: 13 amino acids. V lost 3 bases and J lost 7; bases outside the gene matches: 7. Germline-derived CDR1 and CDR2 are DFQATT and SNEGSKA (reference sequence). CDR3 in DNA: TGCAGTGCTAGGACAGGGATAACATATACGCAGTATTTT. It yields the protein CSARTGITYTQYF.

This clonotype was counted at least ten times. The V call is TRBV6-1, the J call TRBJ1-1; D perhaps matches TRBD1 (5 bases). The CDR3 extends over 13 amino acids. Looked up from germline, CDR1 is MNHNS and CDR2 is SASEGT. Trimming removed 6 bases from V and 0 bases from J, with 8 bases in between. This CDR3 reads CASREGLNTEAFF. As DNA, the CDR3 is TGTGCCAGCAGGGAGGGGCTGAACACTGAAGCTTTCTTT.

In this sample, this clonotype turned up many times. The rearrangement links TRBV28 to TRBJ2-7, with D possibly being TRBD2 (5 bases). Germline V gene lookup returns CDR1 MDHEN and CDR2 SYDVKM. V lost 3 bases and J lost 6, with 15 bases in between. The CDR3 loop spans 14 amino acids. The CDR3: CASSFSLVGAEQYF. The DNA of the CDR3 is TGTGCCAGCAGTTTCTCACTAGTAGGCGCCGAGCAGTACTTC. Supplemented by reference TRBV28 and TRBJ2-7, the full variable domain reads DVKVTQSSRYLVKRTGEKVFLECVQDMDHENMFWYRQDPGLGLRLIYFSYDVKMKEKGDIPEGYSVSREKKERFSLILESASTNQTSMYLCASSFSLVGAEQYFGPGTRLTVT.